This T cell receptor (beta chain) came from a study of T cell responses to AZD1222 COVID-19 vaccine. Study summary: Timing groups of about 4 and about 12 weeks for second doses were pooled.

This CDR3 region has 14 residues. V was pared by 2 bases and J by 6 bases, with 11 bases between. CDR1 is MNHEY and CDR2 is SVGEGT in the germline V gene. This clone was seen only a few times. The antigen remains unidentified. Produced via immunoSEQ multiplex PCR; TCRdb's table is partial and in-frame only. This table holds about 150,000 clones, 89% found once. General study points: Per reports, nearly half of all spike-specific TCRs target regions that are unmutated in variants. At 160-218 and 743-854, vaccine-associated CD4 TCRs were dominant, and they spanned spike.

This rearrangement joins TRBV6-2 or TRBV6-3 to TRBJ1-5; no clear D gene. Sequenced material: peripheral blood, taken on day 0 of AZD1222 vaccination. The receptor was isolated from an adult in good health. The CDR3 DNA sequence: TGTGCCAGCAGTTACGGGAAGGAAGTTCAGCCCCAGCATTTT. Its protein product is CASSYGKEVQPQHF.